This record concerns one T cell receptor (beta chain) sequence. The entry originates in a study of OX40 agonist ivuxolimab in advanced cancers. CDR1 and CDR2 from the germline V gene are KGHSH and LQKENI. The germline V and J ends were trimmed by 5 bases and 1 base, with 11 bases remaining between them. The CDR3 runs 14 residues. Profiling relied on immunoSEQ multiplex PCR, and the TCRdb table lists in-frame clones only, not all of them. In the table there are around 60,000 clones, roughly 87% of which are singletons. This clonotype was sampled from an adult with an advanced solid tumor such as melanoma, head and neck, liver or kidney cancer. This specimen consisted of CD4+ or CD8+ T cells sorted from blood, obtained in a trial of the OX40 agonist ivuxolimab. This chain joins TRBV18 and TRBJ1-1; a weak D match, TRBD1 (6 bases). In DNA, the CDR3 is TGTGCCAGCTCATCGTACAGGGAGAACACTGAAGCTTTCTTT. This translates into CASSSYRENTEAFF.